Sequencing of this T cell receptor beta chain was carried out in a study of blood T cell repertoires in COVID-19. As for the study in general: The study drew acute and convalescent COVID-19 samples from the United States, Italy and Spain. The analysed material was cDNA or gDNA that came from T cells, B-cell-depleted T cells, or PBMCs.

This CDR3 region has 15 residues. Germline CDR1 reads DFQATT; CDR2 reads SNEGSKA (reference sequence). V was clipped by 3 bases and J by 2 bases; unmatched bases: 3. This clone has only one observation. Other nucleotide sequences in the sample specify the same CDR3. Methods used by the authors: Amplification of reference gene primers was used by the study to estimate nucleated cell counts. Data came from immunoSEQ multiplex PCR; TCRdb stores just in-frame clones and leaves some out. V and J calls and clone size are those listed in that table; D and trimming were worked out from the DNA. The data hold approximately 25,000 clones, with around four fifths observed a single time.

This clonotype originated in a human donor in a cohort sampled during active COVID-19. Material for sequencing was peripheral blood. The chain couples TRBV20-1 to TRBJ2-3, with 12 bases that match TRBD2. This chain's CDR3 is CSASRTSGVTDTQYF. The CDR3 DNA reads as TGCAGTGCTAGTCGGACTAGCGGGGTCACAGATACGCAGTATTTT.